These 18 T cell receptor beta chains share one sample of origin, sequenced in a study of T cell changes during pregnancy in multiple sclerosis. Generated by immunoSEQ multiplex PCR, the TCRdb table keeps only in-frame clones and is missing some. The table has about 98,000 clones, about 90% seen once. Sequences were derived from peripheral blood, sampled after pregnancy. The source is a female donor in good health, enrolled as a control in a pregnancy study.

The chain recombines TRBV10-2 with TRBJ2-2; D gene unclear. The V end lost 0 bases, the J end lost 1 base, and 12 bases lay between the germline ends. The CDR3 is made up of 17 amino acids. Germline V gene lookup returns CDR1 WSHSY and CDR2 SAAADI. The CDR3 DNA reads TGCGCCAGCAGTGAGTCGACTCTGTCCCTGAACACCGGGGAGCTGTTTTTT. Residues: CASSESTLSLNTGELFF.

The chain uses TRBV6-5 and TRBJ2-1; 10 positions agree with TRBD2. CDR1 is MNHEY, CDR2 SVGAGI, per germline. This CDR3 spans 16 amino acids. With V trimmed by 2 bases and J by 7 bases, 8 bases remained unmatched. CDR3 in amino acids: CASSYQTSGPRNEQFF. The DNA for the CDR3 is TGTGCCAGCAGTTACCAGACTAGCGGGCCTCGGAATGAGCAGTTCTTC.

This sequence joins TRBV2 and TRBJ2-3; a possible D gene is TRBD1 (5 bases). This CDR3 comprises 15 residues. The V gene's germline CDR1 is SNHLY and CDR2 FYNNEI. Trimming took 2 bases from V and 3 from J, leaving 12 bases between them. CDR3 loop: CASSEMFQGTDTQYF. In nucleotides, the CDR3 is TGTGCCAGCAGTGAAATGTTTCAGGGAACAGATACGCAGTATTTT. The full variable domain, its missing parts supplied by reference TRBV2 and TRBJ2-3, is EPEVTQTPSHQVTQMGQEVILRCVPISNHLYFYWYRQILGQKVEFLVSFYNNEISEKSEIFDDQFSVERPDGSNFTLKIRSTKLEDSAMYFCASSEMFQGTDTQYFGPGTRLTVL.

The rearrangement joins TRBV7-2 to TRBJ2-2; D remains ambiguous. CDR1 SGHTA and CDR2 FQGNSA come from the germline V gene. The CDR3 is made up of 17 amino acids. Deletions cut 5 bases from V and 1 base from J, with 17 bases between. The CDR3 protein is CASSRLPGHWNTGELFF. The DNA of the CDR3 is TGTGCCAGCAGCCGCCTTCCGGGTCATTGGAACACCGGGGAGCTGTTTTTT.

The chain couples TRBV6-5 to TRBJ1-4, with 7 bases aligning to TRBD1. J was trimmed by 8 bases and V by 6 bases; bases with no gene match: 9. The CDR3 spans 14 residues. Germline values: CDR1 MNHEY, CDR2 SVGAGI. The CDR3 spells CASSPAGGREKLFF. CDR3 DNA sequence: TGTGCCAGCAGCCCGGCAGGGGGACGGGAAAAACTGTTTTTT.

V gene TRBV7-9 combines with J gene TRBJ1-1, with TRBD1 matching 8 bases. Germline values: CDR1 SEHNR, CDR2 FQNEAQ (reference sequence). V was clipped by 4 bases and J by 0 bases; unmatched bases: 10. CDR3 size: 17 residues. The CDR3 nucleotides are TGTGCCAGCAGCTACCCAGACAGGGGAGTGATGAACACTGAAGCTTTCTTT. This translates into CASSYPDRGVMNTEAFF.

The chain has TRBV7-9 and TRBJ2-7; 9 nucleotides align to TRBD1. After removal of 5 bases from V and 4 bases from J, the junction contained 15 bases not matched to a gene. Germline V gene data show CDR1 as SEHNR and CDR2 as FQNEAQ (reference sequence). This CDR3 is 17 amino acids long. The CDR3, as DNA: TGTGCCAGCAGCCACCCCCGACGACAGGGGGGCCATTACGAGCAGTACTTC. The encoded protein is CASSHPRRQGGHYEQYF.

This chain links TRBV5-4 with TRBJ2-3; 7 nucleotides align to TRBD1. This CDR3 spans 16 amino acids. The germline V gene has CDR1 SGHNT and CDR2 YYREEE (reference sequence). V lost 4 bases and J lost 4; bases outside the gene matches: 12. In DNA form, the CDR3 reads TGTGCCAGCAGCCCGCGCAGACAGGGACCGGCAGATACGCAGTATTTT. This translates into CASSPRRQGPADTQYF.

The chain carries TRBV12-5 and TRBJ1-2; 10 bases fit TRBD1. J was trimmed by 9 bases and V by 5 bases; bases with no gene match: 15. The V gene's germline CDR1 is LGHNT and CDR2 FRNRAP. This CDR3 is built from 16 residues. CDR3 amino acids: CASGPEGGQGSRRYTF. The CDR3 nucleotides are TGTGCTAGTGGTCCCGAGGGGGGACAGGGGTCACGCCGCTACACCTTC.

There are a few counts of this clone. The chain couples TRBV29-1 to TRBJ2-5, with 14 bases fitting TRBD2. CDR3 length: 14 amino acids. The junction had 13 bases not matched to a gene; V was cut back by 6 bases and J by 13 bases. The germline CDR1 and CDR2 sequences are SQVTM and ANQGSEA. The DNA for the CDR3 is TGCAGCGTGTCGGCGGGGACTAGCGGGGGCCCGGGGTACTTC. This gives the protein CSVSAGTSGGPGYF.

The rearrangement links TRBV6-1 to TRBJ1-3; the match to TRBD1 covers 7 bases. J was trimmed by 1 base and V by 4 bases; bases with no gene match: 1. CDR1 MNHNS and CDR2 SASEGT come from the germline V gene. CDR3 size: 14 residues. The CDR3 nucleotides are TGTGCCAGCAGTGTGGGACAGTCTGGAAACACCATATATTTT. It is translated as CASSVGQSGNTIYF.

The CDR3 region has the DNA TGTGCCAGCAGTTCCAGACAGACATATAGCAATCAGCCCCAGCATTTT. Translated: CASSSRQTYSNQPQHF. The rearrangement uses TRBV6-6 and TRBJ1-5; the D gene is possibly TRBD1 (5 bases). The CDR3 has 16 amino acids. Trimming removed 4 bases at V and 0 bases at J, with 13 bases between. Germline assignment: CDR1 MNHNY and CDR2 SVGAGI (reference sequence).

J is TRBJ2-2 and V is TRBV7-2; D possibly corresponds to TRBD2 (6 bases). The CDR3 length is 12 residues. Germline CDR1 and CDR2: SGHTA and FQGNSA. Trimming left V 5 bases short and J 8 bases short, with 9 bases between. CDR3 sequence (DNA): TGTGCCAGCAGCCCGCTAGCGGGGGAGCTGTTTTTT. This translates into CASSPLAGELFF.

The rearrangement links TRBV6-6 to TRBJ2-1; D is perhaps TRBD1 (6 bases). The ends were cut back, 7 bases at V and 3 bases at J, with 19 bases in the middle. CDR1 is MNHNY and CDR2 is SVGAGI in the germline V gene (reference sequence). The length of the CDR3 is 16 residues. The chain's CDR3 is CASNPTGLRGYNEQFF. The CDR3 nucleotides read TGTGCCAGCAACCCCACAGGGCTCAGGGGCTACAATGAGCAGTTCTTC.

This chain connects TRBV10-2 to TRBJ2-2; 7 nucleotides agree with TRBD1. This CDR3 is 15 amino acids long. The V and J ends lost 6 bases and 1 base, in that order; junction bases with no gene match: 5. Germline loops: CDR1 WSHSY, CDR2 SAAADI. This chain's CDR3 is CASRPGQRNTGELFF. For the CDR3, the DNA is TGCGCCAGCAGGCCGGGACAGAGGAACACCGGGGAGCTGTTTTTT.

The chain has TRBV10-1 and TRBJ1-5, with 9 bases lining up with TRBD1. The V segment lost 4 bases and the J segment 0 bases; nucleotides outside the gene matches: 13. The CDR3 covers 19 residues. Germline assignment: CDR1 WNHNN and CDR2 SYGVQD (reference sequence). The CDR3 region has the DNA TGCGCCAGCAGTGCCGGGACAGGGTCATCGTCGGATAGCAATCAGCCCCAGCATTTT. Translated, it gives CASSAGTGSSSDSNQPQHF.

The genes are TRBV19 and TRBJ2-5; 8 nucleotides match TRBD1. This CDR3 region has 14 residues. Looked up from germline, CDR1 is LNHDA and CDR2 is SQIVND (reference sequence). The V and J ends lost 3 bases and 5 bases, in that order; junction bases with no gene match: 5. The CDR3, as DNA: TGTGCCAGTAGTATGCAGGGGGCAGGGGAGACCCAGTACTTC. This sequence encodes CASSMQGAGETQYF.

This clone was seen just once. The chain joins TRBV7-9 to TRBJ2-3; 8 bases are shared with TRBD2. From germline, CDR1 is SEHNR and CDR2 FQNEAQ (reference sequence). The CDR3 has 18 residues. With 4 bases clipped from V and 2 bases from J, the junction kept 14 bases outside the gene matches. For the CDR3, the DNA is TGTGCCAGCAGCTGGGGATATAAGACTAGCGAAGTCACAGATACGCAGTATTTT. Translating gives CASSWGYKTSEVTDTQYF.